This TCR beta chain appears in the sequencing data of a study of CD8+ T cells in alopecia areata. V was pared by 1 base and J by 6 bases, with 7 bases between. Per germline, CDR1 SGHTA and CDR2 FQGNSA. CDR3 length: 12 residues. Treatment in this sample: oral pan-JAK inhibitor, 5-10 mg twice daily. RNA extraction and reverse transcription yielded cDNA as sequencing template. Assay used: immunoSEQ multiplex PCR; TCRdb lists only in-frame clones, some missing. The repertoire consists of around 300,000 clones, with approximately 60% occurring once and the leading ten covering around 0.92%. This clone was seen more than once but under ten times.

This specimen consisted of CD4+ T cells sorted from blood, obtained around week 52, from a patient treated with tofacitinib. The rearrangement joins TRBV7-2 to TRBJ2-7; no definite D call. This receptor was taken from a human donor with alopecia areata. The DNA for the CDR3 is TGTGCCAGCAGCTTAGGCATTGGCGAGCAGTACTTC. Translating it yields CASSLGIGEQYF.